This TCR beta chain was retrieved from a study of brain T cells in children with intractable seizures. To note about this clone: Antigen specificity is unknown.

Profiled with immunoSEQ multiplex PCR; TCRdb holds only in-frame clones, not every one. The table includes 80,000 or so clones, about 90% detected once. Trimming cost V 1 base and J 9 bases, with 13 bases left between them. This CDR3 contains 14 residues. Per the germline V gene, CDR1 is LGHDT and CDR2 is YNNKEL (reference sequence). Study findings and constraints: Patients' HCMV serostatus was unknown; virus specificity rests on CDR3 similarity alone.

The chain is built from TRBV3-1 (or the pseudogene TRBV3-2) and TRBJ2-1; D ambiguous. This sample comprised peripheral blood, obtained at surgery. The sequence derives from a girl aged 2 to 9 with Rasmussen encephalitis and intractable seizures. The CDR3 loop is CASSQVPLVGEQFF. The CDR3 DNA is TGTGCCAGCAGCCAAGTTCCGCTAGTTGGTGAGCAGTTCTTC.